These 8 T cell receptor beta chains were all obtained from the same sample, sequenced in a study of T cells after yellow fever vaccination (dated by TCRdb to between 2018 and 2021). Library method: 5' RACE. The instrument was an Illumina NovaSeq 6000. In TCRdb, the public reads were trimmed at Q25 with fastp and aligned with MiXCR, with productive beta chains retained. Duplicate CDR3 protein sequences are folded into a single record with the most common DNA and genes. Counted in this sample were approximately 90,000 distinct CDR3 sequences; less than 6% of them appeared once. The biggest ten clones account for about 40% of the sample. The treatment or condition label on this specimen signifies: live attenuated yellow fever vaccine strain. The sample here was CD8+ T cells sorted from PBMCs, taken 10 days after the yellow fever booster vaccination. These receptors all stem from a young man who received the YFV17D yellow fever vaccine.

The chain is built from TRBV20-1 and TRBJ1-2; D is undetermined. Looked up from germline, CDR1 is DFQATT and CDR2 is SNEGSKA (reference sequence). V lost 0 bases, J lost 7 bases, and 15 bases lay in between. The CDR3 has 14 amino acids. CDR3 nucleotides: TGCAGTGCTAGAGATCCCCGCTTAGGAGGTGGCTACACCTTC. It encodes CSARDPRLGGGYTF.

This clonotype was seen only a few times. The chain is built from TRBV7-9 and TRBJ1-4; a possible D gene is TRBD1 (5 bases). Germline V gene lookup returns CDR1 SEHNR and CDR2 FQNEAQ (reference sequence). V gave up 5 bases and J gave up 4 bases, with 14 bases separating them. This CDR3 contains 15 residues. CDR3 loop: CASSILTVLNEKLFF. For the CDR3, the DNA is TGTGCCAGCAGCATATTGACAGTCCTTAATGAAAAACTGTTTTTT.

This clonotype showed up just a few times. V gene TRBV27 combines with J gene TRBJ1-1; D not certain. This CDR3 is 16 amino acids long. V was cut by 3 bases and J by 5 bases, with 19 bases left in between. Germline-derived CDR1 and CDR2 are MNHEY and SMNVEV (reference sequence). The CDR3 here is CASSFLGTEGGTEAFF. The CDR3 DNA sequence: TGTGCCAGCAGTTTCTTGGGTACGGAGGGTGGGACTGAAGCTTTCTTT.

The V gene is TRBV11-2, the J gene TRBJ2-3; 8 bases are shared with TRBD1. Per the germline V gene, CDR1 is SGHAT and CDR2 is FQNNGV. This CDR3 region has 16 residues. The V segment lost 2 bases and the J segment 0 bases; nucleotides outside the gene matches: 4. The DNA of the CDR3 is TGTGCCAGCAGCTTACAATCAGGGGGCAGCACAGATACGCAGTATTTT. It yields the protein CASSLQSGGSTDTQYF.

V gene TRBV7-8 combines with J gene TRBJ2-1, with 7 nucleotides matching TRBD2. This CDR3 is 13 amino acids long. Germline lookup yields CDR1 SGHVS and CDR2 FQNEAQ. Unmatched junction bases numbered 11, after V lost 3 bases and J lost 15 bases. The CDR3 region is CASSFRLAGVPFF. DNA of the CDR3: TGTGCCAGCAGCTTCCGCCTGGCGGGGGTCCCGTTCTTC.

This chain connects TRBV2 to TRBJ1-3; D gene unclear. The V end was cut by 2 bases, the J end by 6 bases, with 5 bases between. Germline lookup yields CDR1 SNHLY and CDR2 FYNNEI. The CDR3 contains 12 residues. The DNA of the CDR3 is TGTGCCAGCAGTGAATCGGAAAACACCATATATTTT. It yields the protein CASSESENTIYF.

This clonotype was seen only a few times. The CDR3 DNA follows: TGCGCCAGCACCGCAACCCTACTCGAGGGTGAGGAGCAGTACTTC. Encoded protein: CASTATLLEGEEQYF. This rearrangement joins TRBV4-1 to TRBJ2-7; D is perhaps TRBD2 (5 bases). Germline V gene data show CDR1 as MGHRA and CDR2 as YSYEKL. CDR3 size: 15 residues. V lost 7 bases and J 7 bases, leaving 23 bases between the germline ends.

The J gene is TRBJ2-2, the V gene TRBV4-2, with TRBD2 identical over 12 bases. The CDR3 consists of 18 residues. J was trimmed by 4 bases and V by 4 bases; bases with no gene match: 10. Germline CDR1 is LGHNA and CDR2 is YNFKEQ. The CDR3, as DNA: TGTGCCAGCAGCCCAAGCGCAACTAGCGGGGGGACCACCGGGGAGCTGTTTTTT. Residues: CASSPSATSGGTTGELFF.